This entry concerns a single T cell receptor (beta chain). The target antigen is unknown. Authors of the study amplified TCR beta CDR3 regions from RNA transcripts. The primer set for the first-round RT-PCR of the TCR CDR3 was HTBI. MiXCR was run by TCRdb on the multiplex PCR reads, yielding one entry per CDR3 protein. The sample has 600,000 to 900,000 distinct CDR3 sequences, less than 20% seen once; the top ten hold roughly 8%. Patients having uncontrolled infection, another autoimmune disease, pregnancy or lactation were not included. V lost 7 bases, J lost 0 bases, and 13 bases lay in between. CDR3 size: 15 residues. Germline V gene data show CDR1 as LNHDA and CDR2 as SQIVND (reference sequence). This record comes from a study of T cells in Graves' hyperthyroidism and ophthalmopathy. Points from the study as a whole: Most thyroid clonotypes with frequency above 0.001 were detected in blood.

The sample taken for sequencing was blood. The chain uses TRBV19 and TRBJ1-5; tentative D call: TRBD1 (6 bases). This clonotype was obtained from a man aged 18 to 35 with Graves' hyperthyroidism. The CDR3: CASIITGYSNQPQHF. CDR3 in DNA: TGTGCCAGTATAATTACAGGGTATAGCAATCAGCCCCAGCATTTT.